The clone carrying this TCR beta chain showed up just a few times. As yet, its antigen is unknown. The data were obtained in a study of T-cell reconstitution after alpha-beta-depleted transplantation in children. V was shortened by 4 bases and J by 2 bases, with 15 bases between the two germline ends. The CDR3 has 15 residues. Looked up from germline, CDR1 is MGHRA and CDR2 is YSYEKL. Notes on the study in general: Surviving recipient cells, namely T cells and thymic progenitors, were the source of high day-60 TCRbeta diversity in some patients. The authors attributed T-cell counts and diversity one year after transplant mostly to newly produced T cells. Several hundred expanded graft clones reportedly were the source of alpha-beta T cells about two months after transplant.

Molecular barcoding with unique molecular identifiers was used for the TCRbeta library. TCRdb re-analysed the PCR reads in MiXCR, keeping a single row per CDR3 protein. The table lists about 830,000 distinct CDR3 sequences, 16% of them singletons. Material: PBMCs, mostly from graft donor cells, obtained 360 days after TCRalphabeta/CD19-depleted stem cell transplant. The chain joins TRBV4-1 to TRBJ2-7, with D maybe TRBD1 (6 bases). The sequence was obtained from a male patient younger than 18 who had a stem cell transplant for acute lymphoblastic leukemia, so the T cells may come from the graft donor. The CDR3 here is CASSPGAGTPYEQYF. DNA for the CDR3: TGCGCCAGCAGCCCCGGCGCCGGGACACCCTACGAGCAGTACTTC.